Sequencing of this T cell receptor beta chain was carried out in a study of T cells in Graves' hyperthyroidism and ophthalmopathy. The overall study: Peripheral blood was drawn at first diagnosis, prior to all treatment.

RNA transcripts yielded amplified TCR beta CDR3 regions. The HTBI primer set served for first-round RT-PCR of the TCR CDR3. TCRdb recomputed calls from the multiplex PCR reads with MiXCR, one row per CDR3 protein. There are 400,000 or so distinct CDR3 sequences in the sample; roughly an eighth occur only once, and 25% to 30% lies in the top ten. Diagnoses rested on clinical symptoms, serum thyroxine and TRAb, thyroid ultrasound and orbital computed tomography. Only a few counts were recorded for this clonotype. The TCR was taken from a man aged 50 to 60 with Graves' ophthalmopathy. The sample consisted of blood.

The DNA of the CDR3 is TGTGCCAGCAGCTTAGCGGCCGGGACAGGGGTTTCACCCCTCCACTTT. The encoded protein is CASSLAAGTGVSPLHF. The chain uses TRBV7-9 and TRBJ1-6; 10 nucleotides line up with TRBD1. Trimming removed 0 bases from V and 9 bases from J; junction bases left unmatched: 5. Germline CDR1 reads SEHNR; CDR2 reads FQNEAQ (reference sequence). The CDR3 is 16 residues long.